This T cell receptor (beta chain) was captured by sequencing in a study of cytomegalovirus exposure and HLA in healthy donors. The PCR contained 60 Vbeta and 13 Jbeta primers. Libraries were prepared by immunoSEQ multiplex PCR; TCRdb keeps only in-frame clonotypes and omits some of them. The sample has roughly 190,000 clones, about 80% seen once; the top ten hold around an eighth. The CDR3 loop spans 13 amino acids. CDR1 GTSNPN and CDR2 SVGIG come from the germline V gene (reference sequence). As to this clone: Sequence at one end of the junction differs from germline and may be a read error. This sample also contains other DNA sequences that code for the same CDR3.

The TCR was taken from a woman in her 30s in good health and CMV-seropositive. The sample consisted of PBMCs. This chain links TRBV30 with TRBJ1-4, with D unclear. CDR3: CAWSGGPREKLFF. In DNA form, the CDR3 reads TGTGCCTGGAGTGGAGGCCCACGGGAAAAACTGTTTTTC.